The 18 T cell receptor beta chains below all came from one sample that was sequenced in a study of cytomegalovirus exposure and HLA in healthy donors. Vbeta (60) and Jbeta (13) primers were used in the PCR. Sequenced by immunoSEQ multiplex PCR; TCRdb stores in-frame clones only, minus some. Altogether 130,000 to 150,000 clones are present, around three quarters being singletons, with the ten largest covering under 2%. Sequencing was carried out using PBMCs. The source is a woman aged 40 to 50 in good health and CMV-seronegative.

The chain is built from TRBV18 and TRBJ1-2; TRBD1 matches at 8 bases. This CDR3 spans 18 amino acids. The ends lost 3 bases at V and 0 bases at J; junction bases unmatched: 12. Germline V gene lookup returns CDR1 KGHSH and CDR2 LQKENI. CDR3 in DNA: TGTGCCAGCTCACCCGCCCTGACCGGACAGGGAGCTAACTATGGCTACACCTTC. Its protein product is CASSPALTGQGANYGYTF. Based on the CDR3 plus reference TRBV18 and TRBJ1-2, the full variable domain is NAGVMQNPRHLVRRRGQEARLRCSPMKGHSHVYWYRQLPEEGLKFMVYLQKENIIDESGMPKERFSAEFPKEGPSILRIQQVVRGDSAAYFCASSPALTGQGANYGYTFGSGTRLTVV.

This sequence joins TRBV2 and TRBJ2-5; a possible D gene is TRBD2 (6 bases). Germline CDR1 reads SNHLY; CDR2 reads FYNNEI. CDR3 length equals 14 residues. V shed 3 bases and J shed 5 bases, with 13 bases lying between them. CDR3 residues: CASSESRGLETQYF. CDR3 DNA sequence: TGTGCCAGCAGTGAGTCACGGGGGTTGGAGACCCAGTACTTC.

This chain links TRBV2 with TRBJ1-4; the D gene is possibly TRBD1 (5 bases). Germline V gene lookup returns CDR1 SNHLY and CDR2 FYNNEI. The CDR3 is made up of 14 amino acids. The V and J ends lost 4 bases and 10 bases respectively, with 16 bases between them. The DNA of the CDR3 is TGTGCCAGCAGTGGTTCCGCCCAAGGGGTAAAACTGTTTTTT. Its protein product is CASSGSAQGVKLFF.

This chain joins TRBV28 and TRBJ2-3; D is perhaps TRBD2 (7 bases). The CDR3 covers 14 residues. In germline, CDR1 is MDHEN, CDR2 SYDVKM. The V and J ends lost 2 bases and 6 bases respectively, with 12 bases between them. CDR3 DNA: TGTGCCAGCAGTTTAGGGGGGGCTTGGGATACGCAGTATTTT. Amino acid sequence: CASSLGGAWDTQYF.

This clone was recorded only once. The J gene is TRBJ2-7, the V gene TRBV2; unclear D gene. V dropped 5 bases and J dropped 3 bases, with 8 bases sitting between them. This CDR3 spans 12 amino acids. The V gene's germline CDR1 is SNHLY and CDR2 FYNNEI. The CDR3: CASSWRSYEQYF. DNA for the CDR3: TGTGCCAGCAGTTGGCGGAGCTACGAGCAGTACTTC.

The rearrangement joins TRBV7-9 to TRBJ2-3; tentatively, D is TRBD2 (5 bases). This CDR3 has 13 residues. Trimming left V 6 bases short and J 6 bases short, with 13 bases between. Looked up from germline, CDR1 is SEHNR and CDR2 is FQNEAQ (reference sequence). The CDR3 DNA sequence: TGTGCCAGCAGGCCCCAAGTAGCGGATACGCAGTATTTT. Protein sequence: CASRPQVADTQYF.

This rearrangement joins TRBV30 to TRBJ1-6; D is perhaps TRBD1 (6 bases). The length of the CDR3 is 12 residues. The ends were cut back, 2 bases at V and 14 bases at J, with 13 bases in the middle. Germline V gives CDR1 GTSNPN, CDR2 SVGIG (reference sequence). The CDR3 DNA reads TGTGCCTGGAGTTCAGGGGATCGCTCCCTCCACTTT. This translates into CAWSSGDRSLHF.

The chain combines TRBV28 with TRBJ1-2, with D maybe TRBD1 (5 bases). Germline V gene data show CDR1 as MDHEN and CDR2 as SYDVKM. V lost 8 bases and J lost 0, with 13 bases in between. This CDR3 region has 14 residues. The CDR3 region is CASGGTEPNYGYTF. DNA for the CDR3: TGTGCCAGCGGGGGGACGGAACCTAACTATGGCTACACCTTC.

The CDR3 DNA sequence: TGCGCCAGCAGCTTTCTTAGCGGTGAGCAGTTCTTC. Protein product: CASSFLSGEQFF. V usage is TRBV5-1 and J usage is TRBJ2-1; D possibly corresponds to TRBD2 (6 bases). Trimming removed 2 bases from V and 9 bases from J, with 9 bases in between. The CDR3 has 12 amino acids. Germline V lookup: CDR1 SGHRS, CDR2 YFSETQ. Based on the CDR3 plus reference TRBV5-1 and TRBJ2-1, the full variable domain is KAGVTQTPRYLIKTRGQQVTLSCSPISGHRSVSWYQQTPGQGLQFLFEYFSETQRNKGNFPGRFSGRQFSNSRSEMNVSTLELGDSALYLCASSFLSGEQFFGPGTRLTVL.

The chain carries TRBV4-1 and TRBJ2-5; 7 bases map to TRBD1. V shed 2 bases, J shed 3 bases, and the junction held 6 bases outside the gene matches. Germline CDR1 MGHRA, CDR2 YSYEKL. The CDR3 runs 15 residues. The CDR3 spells CASSQRQGFKETQYF. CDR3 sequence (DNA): TGCGCCAGCAGCCAACGACAGGGATTCAAAGAGACCCAGTACTTC.

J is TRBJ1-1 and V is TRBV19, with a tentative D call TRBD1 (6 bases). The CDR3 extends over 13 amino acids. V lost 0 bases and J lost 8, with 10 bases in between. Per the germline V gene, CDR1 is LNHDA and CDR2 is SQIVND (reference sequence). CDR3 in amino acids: CASSIDLQGEAFF. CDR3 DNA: TGTGCCAGTAGTATAGACTTACAGGGAGAAGCTTTCTTT.

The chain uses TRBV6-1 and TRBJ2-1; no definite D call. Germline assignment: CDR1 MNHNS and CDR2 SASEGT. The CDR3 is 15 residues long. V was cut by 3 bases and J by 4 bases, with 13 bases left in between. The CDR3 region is CASSDRRPTYNEQFF. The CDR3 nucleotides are TGTGCCAGCAGTGATAGGAGACCAACATACAATGAGCAGTTCTTC.

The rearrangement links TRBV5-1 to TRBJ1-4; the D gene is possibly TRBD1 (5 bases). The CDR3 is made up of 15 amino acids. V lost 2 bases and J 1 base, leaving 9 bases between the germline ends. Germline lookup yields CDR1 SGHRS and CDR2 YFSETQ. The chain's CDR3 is CASSFQGQTNEKLFF. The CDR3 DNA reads TGCGCCAGCAGCTTCCAGGGTCAAACTAATGAAAAACTGTTTTTT.

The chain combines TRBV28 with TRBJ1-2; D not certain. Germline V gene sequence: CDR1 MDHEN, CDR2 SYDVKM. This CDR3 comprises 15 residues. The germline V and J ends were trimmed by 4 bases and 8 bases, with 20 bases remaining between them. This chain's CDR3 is CASSSPGYGFGGYTF. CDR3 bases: TGTGCCAGCAGTTCCCCGGGATATGGGTTTGGGGGCTACACCTTC.

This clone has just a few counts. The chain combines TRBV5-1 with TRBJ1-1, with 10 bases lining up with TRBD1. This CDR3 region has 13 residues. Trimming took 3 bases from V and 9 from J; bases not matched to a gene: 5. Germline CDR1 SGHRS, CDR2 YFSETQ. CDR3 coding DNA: TGCGCCAGCAGCTCCCCGGGACAGGGGAAAGCTTTCTTT. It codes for CASSSPGQGKAFF.

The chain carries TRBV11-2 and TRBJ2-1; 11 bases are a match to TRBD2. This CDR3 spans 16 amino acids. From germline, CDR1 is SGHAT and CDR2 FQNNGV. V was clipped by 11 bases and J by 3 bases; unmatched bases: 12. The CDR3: CALGNGTSGHYNEQFF. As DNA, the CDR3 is TGTGCCCTAGGGAACGGGACTAGCGGACACTACAATGAGCAGTTCTTC.

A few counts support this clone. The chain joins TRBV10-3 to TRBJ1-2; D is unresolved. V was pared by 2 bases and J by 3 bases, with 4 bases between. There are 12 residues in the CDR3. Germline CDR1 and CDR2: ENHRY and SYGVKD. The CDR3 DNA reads TGTGCCATCAGTGAGAGCGACTATGGCTACACCTTC. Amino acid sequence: CAISESDYGYTF.

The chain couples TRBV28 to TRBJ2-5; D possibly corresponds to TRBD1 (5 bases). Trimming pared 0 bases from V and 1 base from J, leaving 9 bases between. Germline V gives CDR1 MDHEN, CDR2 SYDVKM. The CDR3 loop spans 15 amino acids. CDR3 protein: CASSLWQGTQETQYF. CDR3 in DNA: TGTGCCAGCAGTTTATGGCAGGGAACCCAAGAGACCCAGTACTTC. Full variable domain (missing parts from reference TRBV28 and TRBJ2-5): DVKVTQSSRYLVKRTGEKVFLECVQDMDHENMFWYRQDPGLGLRLIYFSYDVKMKEKGDIPEGYSVSREKKERFSLILESASTNQTSMYLCASSLWQGTQETQYFGPGTRLLVL.